The rows below give T cell receptor beta chains drawn from one sample of a study of blood T cell repertoires in COVID-19. TCRdb's table, derived via immunoSEQ multiplex PCR, lists solely in-frame clones and lacks some. The sample carries some 220,000 clones, about 87% recorded once. Sequencing input: PBMCs or T cells enriched from blood (not recorded which). These receptors were collected from a young woman who had recovered from COVID-19. CDR3s include the opening cysteine and the closing phenylalanine or tryptophan. Fields, in order: J gene, V gene, D gene, clone size, CDR3 DNA, CDR3 protein. The D gene is left open where the match is weak. A row's size may be missing; if present it is once, few, many or a size class.

>TRBJ1-1|TRBV19|TRBD1|NA
TGTGCCAGCGATACAGGGGGCCTCATGAACACTGAAGCTTTCTTT
CASDTGGLMNTEAFF
>TRBJ2-2|TRBV28|TRBD1|NA
TGTGCCAGCACGACGACAGGGGGTTATACCGGGGAGCTGTTTTTT
CASTTTGGYTGELFF
>TRBJ2-4|TRBV5-6|NA|NA
TGTGCCAGCAGCTTTCAGGGGCCCTTAGCCAAAAACATTCAGTACTTC
CASSFQGPLAKNIQYF
>TRBJ1-1|TRBV3-1/TRBV3-2|NA|NA
TGTGCCAGCAGCCAAGATGTCGGGTGGTACACTGAAGCTTTCTTT
CASSQDVGWYTEAFF
>TRBJ2-1|TRBV27|TRBD2|NA
TGTGCCAGCAGTTTACTCCGGGGGGGCTACAATGAGCAGTTCTTC
CASSLLRGGYNEQFF
>TRBJ1-1|TRBV12-3/TRBV12-4|TRBD1|NA
TGTGCCAGCAGTCTTGGACAGGGGGCGGCTTTCTTT
CASSLGQGAAFF
>TRBJ1-3|TRBV7-6|NA|NA
TGTGCCAGCAGCCCCCCGGGGGGTTTTGGCGGAAACACCATATATTTT
CASSPPGGFGGNTIYF
>TRBJ2-2|TRBV6-5|TRBD1|NA
TGTGCCAGCAGTTACAAGGACAGGGGGGGACCCGGGGAGCTGTTTTTT
CASSYKDRGGPGELFF
>TRBJ2-1|TRBV4-1|TRBD2|NA
TGCGCCAGCAGCCCCAGTGGCGGGACTAGTATAAATGAGCAGTTCTTC
CASSPSGGTSINEQFF
>TRBJ1-2|TRBV7-3|NA|NA
TGTGCCAGCACCCGCGACAGGAGCTCTAACTATGGCTACACCTTC
CASTRDRSSNYGYTF
>TRBJ1-3|TRBV7-2|NA|NA
TGTGCCAGCAGCTTAGTAGGTACAGGATCCCTTGGAAACACCATATATTTT
CASSLVGTGSLGNTIYF
>TRBJ2-7|TRBV4-3|TRBD1|once
TGCGCCAGCAGCCAGGGAAGGACAGGGATCTACGAGCAGTACTTC
CASSQGRTGIYEQYF
>TRBJ1-2|TRBV6-5|NA|NA
TGTGCCAGCAGTTACTCAGCAGGGAACGATGGCTACACCTTC
CASSYSAGNDGYTF
>TRBJ1-2|TRBV12-5|NA|NA
TGTGCTAGTGGTTCGGACAGTAACTATGGCTACACCTTC
CASGSDSNYGYTF
>TRBJ1-6|TRBV7-2|NA|many
TGTGCCAGCAGCTTAGGCAGGGCGGATAGATCACCCCTCCACTTT
CASSLGRADRSPLHF
>TRBJ2-5|TRBV6-2/TRBV6-3|TRBD2|NA
TGTGCCAGCAGCCGCGAACTAGCGACACAAGAGACCCAGTACTTC
CASSRELATQETQYF
>TRBJ1-6|TRBV19|TRBD1|once
TGTGCCACTGCGACAGGGGGTTCACCCCTCCACTTT
CATATGGSPLHF
>TRBJ1-1|TRBV4-3|TRBD1|NA
TGCGCCAGCAGCCAAGCCGGGACAGGGGCCTTAGCTTTCTTT
CASSQAGTGALAFF
>TRBJ2-1|TRBV12-3/TRBV12-4|TRBD2|once
TGTGCCACCACTAGCGGGGGGCCTAATGAGCAGTTCTTC
CATTSGGPNEQFF
>TRBJ1-2|TRBV14|NA|NA
TGTGCCAGCACCCCGGCAGGAGGATATGGCTACACCTTC
CASTPAGGYGYTF
>TRBJ1-1|TRBV15|TRBD1|NA
TGTGCCACCAGCAGAGTTGACAGGGGCCTGAACACTGAAGCTTTCTTT
CATSRVDRGLNTEAFF
>TRBJ2-7|TRBV7-9|NA|NA
TGTGCCAGCAGCTTAAACACAGGGACGCAGTACTTC
CASSLNTGTQYF
>TRBJ1-5|TRBV7-2|NA|NA
TGTGCCAGCAGCTTAAGGGGGTTGACGGGAACTCAGCCCCAGCATTTT
CASSLRGLTGTQPQHF